These T cell receptor beta chains were read from a single sample in a study of CD8+ T cells in alopecia areata. The repertoire was sequenced with immunoSEQ multiplex PCR; TCRdb's copy has only in-frame clones and lacks some. This table has fewer than 20,000 clones, about 70% appearing once. The sequences come from skin, collected at week 0. The receptors were gathered from a human donor with alopecia areata. CDR3s include the opening cysteine and the closing phenylalanine or tryptophan. The D gene is left open where the match is weak. The listing skips clone size in some rows; elsewhere it reads once, few, many or a size class.

j_call clone_size d_call cdr3_length v_call cdr3_nt cdr3_aa
TRBJ2-7 . . 12 TRBV7-2 TGTGCCAGCAGCTTCTGGACTAACGAGCAGTACTTC CASSFWTNEQYF
TRBJ1-5 . . 15 TRBV7-2 TGTGCCAGCAGCTTAGGACAGGCCATCAATCAGCCCCAGCATTTT CASSLGQAINQPQHF
TRBJ2-5 few TRBD2 14 TRBV7-2 TGTGCCAGCAGCTGGACTAGCGGGGATGAGACCCAGTACTTC CASSWTSGDETQYF
TRBJ2-3 . TRBD2 17 TRBV11-3 TGTGCCAGCAGCTTAAATCTCCGGGGGGGCAGCACAGATACGCAGTATTTT CASSLNLRGGSTDTQYF
TRBJ1-6 . TRBD1 15 TRBV4-1 TGCGCCAGCAGCCGGGACAGGGGTTATAATTCACCCCTCCACTTT CASSRDRGYNSPLHF
TRBJ1-5 . TRBD1 14 TRBV5-1 TGCGCCAGCAGCCCTGGGACAGCAAATCAGCCCCAGCATTTT CASSPGTANQPQHF
TRBJ1-2 few . 13 TRBV6-6 TGTGCCAGCAGCCAAGGGATCAACTATGGCTACACCTTC CASSQGINYGYTF
TRBJ2-7 . TRBD1 15 TRBV6-6 TGTGCCAGCAGGATTCCGGGACAGGGGAGGTACGAGCAGTACTTC CASRIPGQGRYEQYF
TRBJ2-2 once TRBD2 20 TRBV4-3 TGCGCCAGCAGCCCCCAGGCTTTGGGACTAGCGGGGGAGGGAACCGGGGAGCTGTTTTTT CASSPQALGLAGEGTGELFF
TRBJ2-5 . . 12 TRBV5-1 TGCGCCAGCAGCTTGGCGGCAGAGACCCAGTACTTC CASSLAAETQYF
TRBJ2-7 . . 12 TRBV11-3 TGTGCCAGCAGCCAGGACAACTACGAGCAGTACTTC CASSQDNYEQYF
TRBJ2-1 . . 14 TRBV7-9 TGTGCCAGCAGATCTGGACAAGATCTTCGGGAGCAGTTCTTC CASRSGQDLREQFF
TRBJ1-1 . . 14 TRBV30 TGTGCCTGGAGTGTTGGCAGGGAAAAGTCTGCAGCTTTCTTT CAWSVGREKSAAFF
TRBJ1-2 . . 12 TRBV5-4 TGTGCCAGCAGCACGCCTGGCAATCGCTACACCTTC CASSTPGNRYTF
TRBJ2-7 . TRBD1 15 TRBV5-1 TGCGCCAGCAGCTTGGACCAGGGGGCGCAAGGGGAGCAGTACTTC CASSLDQGAQGEQYF
TRBJ2-5 few . 16 TRBV7-2 TGTGCCAGCAGCTTAGGGGATCTGGGGGTAGCAAAGACCCAGTACTTC CASSLGDLGVAKTQYF
TRBJ1-2 . . 13 TRBV27 TGTGCCAGCAGTTTGTGGGGTTCGGGAGGCTACACCTTC CASSLWGSGGYTF
TRBJ2-3 . . 12 TRBV11-3 TGTGCCAGCAGCTTAGAACCGCATACGCCGTATTTT CASSLEPHTPYF
TRBJ1-4 . . 15 TRBV5-1 TGCGCCAGCAGTCAGCTCCCATCAACTAATGAAAAACTGTTTTTT CASSQLPSTNEKLFF
TRBJ2-7 . . 16 TRBV6-6 TGTGCCAGCAGTCTCGGCCTACCAAGCGATTCCTACGAGCAGTACTTC CASSLGLPSDSYEQYF
TRBJ2-5 . . 16 TRBV10-1 TGCGCCAGCAGTTTGGGCCCGGGACCTACACAAGAGACCCAGTACTTC CASSLGPGPTQETQYF
TRBJ1-2 . TRBD1 14 TRBV27 TGTGCCAGCAGTGCCACAGGGGGCGCGGATGGCTACACCTTC CASSATGGADGYTF
TRBJ1-6 . . 15 TRBV11-2 TGTGCCAGCAGCCCACAGGGAACCTATAATTCACCCCTCCACTTT CASSPQGTYNSPLHF
TRBJ2-2 . . 13 TRBV7-7 TGTGCTAGCAGCCCGACGAACACCGGGGAGCTGTTTTTT CASSPTNTGELFF
TRBJ2-1 . . 11 TRBV5-6 TGTGCCAGCAGGAGTGGAGCTGAGCAGTTCTTC CASRSGAEQFF
TRBJ2-1 . . 13 TRBV5-1 TGCGCCAGCAGCCCCAATTTCCCCAATGAGCAGTTCTTC CASSPNFPNEQFF
TRBJ2-5 . . 14 TRBV4-3 TGCGCCAGCAGCCAATCAACAGATCAAGAGACCCAGTACTTC CASSQSTDQETQYF
TRBJ1-2 few TRBD1 19 TRBV15 TGTGCCACCAGCAGCTCGAAGTGGGGCGACAGGGAGTTTGACTATGGCTACACCTTC CATSSSKWGDREFDYGYTF
TRBJ2-1 . TRBD2 18 TRBV5-1 TGCGCCAGCAGCTTGGCCCCTTCTAGCGGGGGTTTCTACAATGAGCAGTTCTTC CASSLAPSSGGFYNEQFF
TRBJ1-6 . TRBD1 15 TRBV7-9 TGTGCCAGGTTCCCGACCGGGACAGGAAATTCACCCCTCCACTTT CARFPTGTGNSPLHF
TRBJ1-2 once TRBD1 14 TRBV7-9 TGTGCCAGCAGCTTATTTGGGACAGGGGAAGGCTACACCTTC CASSLFGTGEGYTF
TRBJ2-1 . TRBD2 15 TRBV27 TGTGCCAGCAGTCTAGCGGGGGGCCGGGGTCATGAGCAGTTCTTC CASSLAGGRGHEQFF
TRBJ2-1 . . 13 TRBV7-2 TGTGCCAGCAGCTTAGTATCTCCGGGTGAGCAGTTCTTC CASSLVSPGEQFF
TRBJ2-7 once TRBD1 14 TRBV5-6 TGTGCCAGCAGCTACGGACAGGGGAGGTACGAGCAGTACTTC CASSYGQGRYEQYF
TRBJ1-6 few . 15 TRBV6-1 TGTGCCAGCAGTGGAAGGACGCCCGGGAGTTCACCCCTCCACTTT CASSGRTPGSSPLHF
TRBJ2-2 . . 13 TRBV7-9 TGTGCCAGCAGCTTGAGGGACACCGGGGAGCTGTTTTTT CASSLRDTGELFF
TRBJ2-2 few . 16 TRBV7-2 TGTGCCAGCAGCTTACTAGATCAGAGGCCCACCGGGGAGCTGTTTTTT CASSLLDQRPTGELFF
TRBJ2-3 few . 12 TRBV10-1 TGCGCCAGCAGTGAGCTGGGGGATACGCAGTATTTT CASSELGDTQYF
TRBJ2-7 . TRBD1 14 TRBV5-1 TGCGCCAGCAGCTCGGGACAGGGGGAACACGAGCAGTACTTC CASSSGQGEHEQYF
TRBJ1-5 . . 13 TRBV6-5 TGTGCCAGCAGTTACGGGGTAAAGCAGCCCCAGCATTTT CASSYGVKQPQHF
TRBJ1-5 few . 15 TRBV10-3 TGTGCCATCAGTGTTGGCAGGGGCGAGGCTCAGCCCCAGCATTTT CAISVGRGEAQPQHF
TRBJ2-7 . TRBD1 14 TRBV7-2 TGTGCCAGCAGTCACGGACAGGGTAGTTACGAGCAGTACTTC CASSHGQGSYEQYF
TRBJ2-5 . . 15 TRBV5-1 TGCGCCAGCAGCCTGGGGCTAGCTATTGTAGAGACCCAGTACTTC CASSLGLAIVETQYF
TRBJ2-1 . . 14 TRBV25-1 TGTGCCAGCAGTGAAAATGGGGCCTACAATGAGCAGTTCTTC CASSENGAYNEQFF
TRBJ2-7 few TRBD2 14 TRBV6-1 TGTGCCAGCAGTTATAGCGGGGGGTCGTACGAGCAGTACTTC CASSYSGGSYEQYF
TRBJ1-5 medium-sized . 16 TRBV27 TGTGCCAGCACATCTCTGGGTTCCTTGCGGGGTCAGCCCCAGCATTTT CASTSLGSLRGQPQHF
TRBJ2-5 . TRBD1 19 TRBV18 TGTGCCAGCTCACCAATAGGTGTGGGGCCCAGGGGGACACAAGAGACCCAGTACTTC CASSPIGVGPRGTQETQYF
TRBJ2-3 once . 16 TRBV7-9 TGTGCCAGCAGCTTAGATGGGGGCCTTGGCACAGATACGCAGTATTTT CASSLDGGLGTDTQYF
TRBJ2-5 . . 14 TRBV10-3 TGTGCCATCAGTGAGTCGGGAAGGGGAGAGACCCAGTACTTC CAISESGRGETQYF
TRBJ2-7 . TRBD1 15 TRBV11-3 TGTGCCAGCAGCTCCCGGGACAGGACCCCCTACGAGCAGTACTTC CASSSRDRTPYEQYF
TRBJ1-5 . . 13 TRBV5-4 TGTGCCAGCAGCTTGAGGGAGTCTAAGCCCCAGCATTTT CASSLRESKPQHF
TRBJ2-7 . TRBD2 15 TRBV5-4 TGTGCCAGCAGCCCACGGGCTAGCGGGGGCTACGAGCAGTACTTC CASSPRASGGYEQYF
TRBJ2-2 . TRBD1 16 TRBV14 TGTGCCAGCAGCCAAGATAAGGGGGCTTGGACCGGGGAGCTGTTTTTT CASSQDKGAWTGELFF
TRBJ1-6 . . 16 TRBV7-2 TGTGCCAGCAGCTTTTCCCCGGGCAGGGGACGTTCACCCCTCCACTTT CASSFSPGRGRSPLHF
TRBJ1-2 . TRBD1 14 TRBV11-1 TGTGCCAGCAGCCCCGGGACAGGGTCATATGGCTACACCTTC CASSPGTGSYGYTF